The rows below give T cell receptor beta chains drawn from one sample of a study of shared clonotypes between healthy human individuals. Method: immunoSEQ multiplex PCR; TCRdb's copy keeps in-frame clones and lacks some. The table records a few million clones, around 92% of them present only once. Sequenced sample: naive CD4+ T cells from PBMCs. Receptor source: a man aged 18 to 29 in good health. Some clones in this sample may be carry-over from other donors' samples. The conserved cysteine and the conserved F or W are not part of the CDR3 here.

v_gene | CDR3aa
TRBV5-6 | ASNPGQGFETQY
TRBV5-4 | ASSRTGISQETQY
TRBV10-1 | ASSSTGVQPQH
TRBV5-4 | ASSPPSSPYYGYT
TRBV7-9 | ASSPWTGLAKNIQY
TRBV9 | ASSEGAGDSNQPQH
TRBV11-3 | ASSLGLNTEAF
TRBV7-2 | ASSFDRENIQY
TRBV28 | ASTPATGGAYEQY
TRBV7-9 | ASSLYNYGYT
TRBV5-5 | ASSLFGRGETELF
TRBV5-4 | ASSVGGDTQY
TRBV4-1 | ASSQDWENYGYT
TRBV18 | ASSTGLGAVST
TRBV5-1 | ASSLSIGASGRPPYEQY
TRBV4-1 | ASSQGELAGGSYEQY
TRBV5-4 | ASSLASTSTDTQY
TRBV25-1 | ASVPFGDRERNEQF
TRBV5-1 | ASSLGEGIYNEQF
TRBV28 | ASSQRTSGYNEQF
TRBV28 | ASSLSGLAEYNEQF
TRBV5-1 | ASSLTGGPGTEAF
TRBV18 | ASSRDNIPNQPQH
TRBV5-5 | ASSLQENEKLF
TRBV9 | ASSVAGTGNTDTQY
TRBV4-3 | ASSQDTRLAGGQGDTQY
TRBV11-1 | ASSWGGGQVSNYGYT
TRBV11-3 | ASSLVVGASYEQY
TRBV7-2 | ASSPGTGGYSNQPQH
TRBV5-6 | ASSSPGGGDSYEQY
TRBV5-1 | ASSLDSGNTIY
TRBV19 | ASSMSLAGELF
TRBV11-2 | ASSSGLNQPQH
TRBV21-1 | ASSTRDLLHSNQPQH
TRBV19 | ASKMGGYSNQPQH
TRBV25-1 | ASSDSYSGANVLT
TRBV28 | AISDREEKLF
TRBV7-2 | ASGLASLPGANVLT
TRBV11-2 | ASSLIGGTEAF
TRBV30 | AWSVRMVMGAQDEKLF
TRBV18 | ASSPVPGQGNYGYT
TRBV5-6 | ASSLYQLDRASTDTQY
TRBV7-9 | ASSLAGTGSGANVLT
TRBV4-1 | ASSQEAFRGWGAQY
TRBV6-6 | ASTSGSYNEQF
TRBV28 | ASSPGQGGNIQY
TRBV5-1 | ASSPRGSRENEQY
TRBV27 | ASSLSRTGAPRGQY
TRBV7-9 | ASSLARHENTEAF
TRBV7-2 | ASSLWGTNTEAF
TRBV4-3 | ASSQEGRQSGSPLH
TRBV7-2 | ASSRTDRDTEAF
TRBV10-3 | AISADRDTEAF
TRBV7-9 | ASSSTLEYLF